Presented here are 29 T cell receptor beta chains from one specimen sequenced in a study of T cells in Graves' hyperthyroidism and ophthalmopathy. Using RNA transcripts as the source, TCR beta CDR3 regions were amplified. The TCR CDR3 first-round RT-PCR relied on the HTBI primer set. TCRdb re-derived calls from the multiplex PCR reads in MiXCR, one entry per CDR3 protein. The table shows approximately 330,000 distinct CDR3 sequences, with roughly 20% occurring only once. The source material was blood. The receptors stem from a woman aged 45 to 65 with Graves' hyperthyroidism.

The chain recombines TRBV7-2 with TRBJ1-4, with a tentative D call TRBD1 (5 bases). In germline, CDR1 is SGHTA, CDR2 FQGNSA. The CDR3 is 15 residues long. V was pared by 5 bases and J by 4 bases, with 14 bases between. DNA of the CDR3: TGTGCCAGCAGCCCGCAGGGAAACCATAATGAAAAACTGTTTTTT. It codes for CASSPQGNHNEKLFF.

This clonotype has more than one count but fewer than ten. The chain employs TRBV7-2 and TRBJ2-7; TRBD2 aligns across 11 bases. CDR1 and CDR2 from the germline V gene are SGHTA and FQGNSA. With V trimmed by 5 bases and J by 0 bases, 3 bases remained unmatched. CDR3 length: 15 amino acids. CDR3 loop: CASSAGLAGSYEQYV. CDR3 nucleotides: TGTGCCAGCAGCGCCGGACTAGCGGGCTCCTACGAGCAGTACGTC.

The table lists this clonotype with many counts. This sequence joins TRBV12-3 or TRBV12-4 and TRBJ2-4, with 8 bases aligning to TRBD2. The trim removed 6 bases at V and 1 base at J, leaving 2 bases unmatched. There are 14 residues in the CDR3. The CDR3 DNA follows: TGTGCCAGCAGGCCGGGGGGGGCCAAAAACATTCAGTACTTC. Translated: CASRPGGAKNIQYF.

In its sample, this clonotype was seen many times. V usage is TRBV3-1 and J usage is TRBJ2-7; D is unclear. CDR1 and CDR2 (germline): LGHDT, YNNKEL (reference sequence). V dropped 5 bases and J dropped 2 bases, with 4 bases sitting between them. This CDR3 region has 11 residues. The DNA for the CDR3 is TGTGCCAGCAGCTATGCCTACGAGCAGTACTTC. Its translation is CASSYAYEQYF.

This clonotype occurred many times. This chain connects TRBV4-2 to TRBJ2-7, with 7 bases matching TRBD1. The germline V gene has CDR1 LGHNA and CDR2 YNFKEQ. This CDR3 has 14 amino acids. V was clipped by 1 base and J by 6 bases; unmatched bases: 6. The CDR3 region is CASSQGDRDGEQYF. The CDR3 DNA reads as TGTGCCAGCAGCCAAGGAGACAGGGATGGCGAGCAGTACTTC.

The sample holds a few counts of this clonotype. The genes are TRBV5-6 and TRBJ2-1; 11 bases agree with TRBD2. Germline lookup yields CDR1 SGHDT and CDR2 YYEEEE. This CDR3 has 15 amino acids. V lost 4 bases, J lost 8 bases, and 8 bases stayed unmatched. The CDR3 nucleotides are TGTGCCAGCAGCAGCGCGACTAGCGGGGCGGATGAGCAGTTCTTC. Its translation: CASSSATSGADEQFF. The full variable domain, rest sourced from reference TRBV5-6 and TRBJ2-1, is DAGVTQSPTHLIKTRGQQVTLRCSPKSGHDTVSWYQQALGQGPQFIFQYYEEEERQRGNFPDRFSGHQFPNYSSELNVNALLLGDSALYLCASSSATSGADEQFFGPGTRLTVL.

The chain joins TRBV6-1 to TRBJ2-7, with D hard to call. This CDR3 is built from 11 residues. CDR1 and CDR2 (germline): MNHNS, SASEGT. V lost 11 bases and J lost 3, with 11 bases in between. Here the CDR3 reads CAPSNLYEQYF. The CDR3, as DNA: TGTGCCCCCTCGAACCTCTACGAGCAGTACTTC.

This clonotype occurred many times. The chain combines TRBV6-1 with TRBJ2-5; 8 nucleotides agree with TRBD2. Per the germline V gene, CDR1 is MNHNS and CDR2 is SASEGT. The CDR3 spans 15 residues. V was pared by 6 bases and J by 5 bases, with 11 bases of the junction left unmatched. DNA of the CDR3: TGTGCCAGCAGCTCAGGCCGGGGGGGCCGGGAGACCCAGTACTTC. Its translation: CASSSGRGGRETQYF.

This clonotype has just a few counts. The genes are TRBV6-5 and TRBJ1-2, with TRBD1 matching 9 bases. V dropped 0 bases and J dropped 5; count of bases not matched to a gene: 4. Germline loops: CDR1 MNHEY, CDR2 SVGAGI. The CDR3 length is 15 residues. The CDR3: CASSYSTGGWYGYTF. The DNA for the CDR3 is TGTGCCAGCAGTTACTCCACAGGGGGCTGGTATGGCTACACCTTC.

The chain combines TRBV7-9 with TRBJ2-1, with 7 bases aligning to TRBD2. V trimming: 8 bases; J trimming: 0 bases; junction bases outside the gene matches: 10. The CDR3 loop spans 16 amino acids. Germline values: CDR1 SEHNR, CDR2 FQNEAQ (reference sequence). CDR3 DNA: TGTGCCAGCGGCCCCACGGGCGGGGGCTCCTACAATGAGCAGTTCTTC. It translates to CASGPTGGGSYNEQFF. Together with reference TRBV7-9 and TRBJ2-1, the CDR3 gives the full variable domain: DTGVSQNPRHKITKRGQNVTFRCDPISEHNRLYWYRQTLGQGPEFLTYFQNEAQLEKSRLLSDRFSAERPKGSFSTLEIQRTEQGDSAMYLCASGPTGGGSYNEQFFGPGTRLTVL.

The chain uses TRBV4-1 and TRBJ1-6, with 11 bases identical to TRBD1. Germline V lookup: CDR1 MGHRA, CDR2 YSYEKL. Trimming took 2 bases from V and 8 from J; bases not matched to a gene: 5. The CDR3 runs to 16 residues. CDR3 DNA: TGCGCCAGCAGCCAATGGGACAGGGGGGATGATTCACCCCTCCACTTT. Translated: CASSQWDRGDDSPLHF.

The CDR3 reads CASSSPGLAGGLFF. The CDR3 nucleotides are TGCGCCAGCAGCTCCCCGGGACTAGCGGGGGGGCTGTTCTTC. V and J are TRBV5-1 and TRBJ2-1, with 16 bases identical to TRBD2. The ends lost 3 bases at V and 15 bases at J; junction bases unmatched: 6. Germline V gene lookup returns CDR1 SGHRS and CDR2 YFSETQ. The CDR3 loop spans 14 amino acids. Filled out from reference TRBV5-1 and TRBJ2-1, the complete variable domain reads KAGVTQTPRYLIKTRGQQVTLSCSPISGHRSVSWYQQTPGQGLQFLFEYFSETQRNKGNFPGRFSGRQFSNSRSEMNVSTLELGDSALYLCASSSPGLAGGLFFGPGTRLTVL.

This clonotype was detected only a few times. CDR3 nucleotide sequence: TGTGCCAGCAGCCCCCTAAAGGGCCCAGGGGAGAGCACAGATACGCAGTATTTT. This codes for CASSPLKGPGESTDTQYF. The V and J genes are TRBV3-1 and TRBJ2-3; maybe TRBD1 (6 bases). The CDR3 sequence is 18 residues long. With 4 bases removed from V and 0 bases from J, the gap between germline ends came to 20 bases. Germline V CDR1 and CDR2: LGHDT, YNNKEL (reference sequence).

The chain is built from TRBV13 and TRBJ2-7, with a possible D match to TRBD1 (7 bases). The germline gives CDR1 PRHDT, CDR2 FYEKMQ (reference sequence). V lost 1 base and J 6 bases, leaving 22 bases between the germline ends. The CDR3 is 17 amino acids. This CDR3 reads CASSLEQGYGGPSEQYV. The CDR3 region has the DNA TGTGCCAGCAGCTTAGAACAGGGGTACGGGGGCCCTAGCGAGCAGTACGTC.

This clonotype came up many times. The J gene is TRBJ1-5, the V gene TRBV6-1, with TRBD1 matching over 10 bases. V lost 10 bases to trimming and J lost 2 bases; unmatched junction nucleotides: 8. The CDR3 length is 15 residues. Germline CDR1 and CDR2: MNHNS and SASEGT. The CDR3 protein is CATTPGQGGNQPQHF. CDR3 DNA: TGTGCCACTACGCCCGGACAGGGGGGCAATCAGCCCCAGCATTTT.

This clonotype was counted at least ten times. The chain is built from TRBV11-2 and TRBJ2-7; 7 bases match TRBD2. V gave up 0 bases and J gave up 3 bases; unmatched junction bases: 5. In germline, CDR1 is SGHAT, CDR2 FQNNGV. This CDR3 comprises 15 residues. CDR3 nucleotide sequence: TGTGCCAGCAGCTTAGAGGGGGGAGGGATCTACGAGCAGTACTTC. Encoded protein: CASSLEGGGIYEQYF.

The genes are TRBV4-2 and TRBJ2-7, with TRBD1 matching over 9 bases. Germline lookup yields CDR1 LGHNA and CDR2 YNFKEQ. The CDR3 sequence is 15 residues long. After removal of 4 bases from V and 6 bases from J, the junction contained 10 bases not matched to a gene. CDR3 DNA: TGTGCCAGCAGCCGAGGACCGGACAGGGGCGCCGAGCAGTACTTC. It yields the protein CASSRGPDRGAEQYF.

V is TRBV30 and J is TRBJ2-3, with a tentative D call TRBD1 (6 bases). CDR1 GTSNPN and CDR2 SVGIG come from the germline V gene (reference sequence). CDR3 length: 13 amino acids. Deletions cut 2 bases from V and 5 bases from J, with 11 bases between. The CDR3 spells CAWSYRAGDTQYF. The CDR3 DNA follows: TGTGCCTGGAGTTACAGGGCGGGAGATACGCAGTATTTT.

For this clonotype: A read error is possible here, since a much larger clone lies one base away. The chain recombines TRBV7-2 with TRBJ1-1; D unclear. Germline V CDR1 and CDR2: SGHTA, FQGNSA. The CDR3 runs 12 residues. CDR3 nucleotides: TGTGCCAGAAGCTTGATGAACACTGAAGCTTTCTTT. Amino acids: CARSLMNTEAFF.

On this clonotype itself: It may be a read error: a sequence one base away is much more abundant. This chain connects TRBV5-5 to TRBJ2-7; unclear D gene. The V end lost 2 bases, the J end lost 5 bases, and 14 bases lay between the germline ends. Germline CDR1 and CDR2: SGHKS and YYEKEE (reference sequence). The CDR3 sequence is 14 residues long. CDR3 in DNA: TGTGCCAGCAGCTTATCTGTAACTGAGGACGAGCAGTACTTC. It encodes CASSLSVTEDEQYF.

There are many counts of this clonotype. The chain uses TRBV6-1 and TRBJ2-1; 8 bases are shared with TRBD1. The CDR3 runs 15 residues. V shed 6 bases, J shed 8 bases, and the junction held 12 bases outside the gene matches. The germline V gene encodes CDR1 MNHNS and CDR2 SASEGT. The CDR3 reads CASRQTRQGTDEQFF. The CDR3 DNA follows: TGTGCCAGCAGGCAAACCCGACAGGGGACGGATGAGCAGTTCTTC.

This clonotype was seen a few times. With a much larger clone just one base away, this may be a read error. The J gene is TRBJ2-3, the V gene TRBV12-3 or TRBV12-4, with TRBD1 matching over 8 bases. This CDR3 has 15 residues. The CDR3 bases are TGTGCCGGCAGTCCAAGACAGGGGTTCACAGATACGCAGTATTTT. It yields the protein CAGSPRQGFTDTQYF.

The chain employs TRBV2 and TRBJ2-4, with D perhaps TRBD2 (5 bases). V lost 1 base to trimming and J lost 2 bases, with 12 bases between them. The length of the CDR3 is 16 residues. Germline V gene sequence: CDR1 SNHLY, CDR2 FYNNEI. The CDR3 bases are TGTGCCAGCAGTGAAGTGGAGGCGTTGTCCAAAAACATTCAGTACTTC. Translation gives CASSEVEALSKNIQYF.

V is TRBV20-1 and J is TRBJ2-3; a weak D match, TRBD1 (5 bases). CDR3 length equals 12 residues. Germline V gene sequence: CDR1 DFQATT, CDR2 SNEGSKA (reference sequence). The ends were cut back, 6 bases at V and 7 bases at J, with 14 bases in the middle. CDR3: CSAWVGQNTQYF. Written as DNA, the CDR3 is TGCAGTGCCTGGGTGGGGCAAAATACGCAGTATTTT.

This clonotype was observed at least ten times. This sequence joins TRBV28 and TRBJ2-3; 11 bases line up with TRBD1. V shed 4 bases and J 2 bases; nucleotides not matched to a gene: 17. This CDR3 is 20 amino acids long. From germline, CDR1 is MDHEN and CDR2 SYDVKM. The CDR3 spells CASSSQLPTDRGRNTDTQYF. CDR3 nucleotide sequence: TGTGCCAGCAGTTCCCAATTACCTACGGACAGGGGGCGGAACACAGATACGCAGTATTTT.

This clonotype was seen a few times. A much larger clone is a single base away; this may be a read error. The CDR3 DNA follows: TGTGCCAGCGGGGAAATAGGAGTATACCCTCCCTACGAGCAGTACGTC. Its translation: CASGEIGVYPPYEQYV. This sequence joins TRBV7-2 and TRBJ2-7; D remains ambiguous. V was pared by 8 bases and J by 2 bases, with 22 bases between. This CDR3 has 16 residues. CDR1 is SGHTA and CDR2 is FQGNSA in the germline V gene.

This chain joins TRBV2 and TRBJ1-2; D gene uncertain. CDR1 SNHLY and CDR2 FYNNEI come from the germline V gene. Trimming stripped 5 bases from V and 0 bases from J, with 13 bases between. The CDR3 totals 15 residues. As DNA, the CDR3 is TGTGCCAGCAGTCGCGCGCTCTCGACTAACTATGGCTACACCTTC. Its protein product is CASSRALSTNYGYTF. Combining the CDR3 with reference TRBV2 and TRBJ1-2 gives the whole variable domain EPEVTQTPSHQVTQMGQEVILRCVPISNHLYFYWYRQILGQKVEFLVSFYNNEISEKSEIFDDQFSVERPDGSNFTLKIRSTKLEDSAMYFCASSRALSTNYGYTFGSGTRLTVV.

This clonotype came up a few times. The chain is built from TRBV19 and TRBJ1-2, with TRBD1 matching 10 bases. The V gene's germline CDR1 is LNHDA and CDR2 SQIVND (reference sequence). Trimming cost V 6 bases and J 8 bases; bases outside gene matches: 15. CDR3 size: 16 residues. This CDR3 is CASRRIRDRGTGGYTF. In DNA, the CDR3 is TGTGCCAGTAGACGGATCCGGGACAGGGGAACAGGGGGCTACACCTTC.

This clonotype was detected many times. Sequence at one end of the junction differs from germline and may be a read error. This chain links TRBV5-1 with TRBJ2-5; D perhaps matches TRBD1 (6 bases). There are 13 residues in the CDR3. Germline values: CDR1 SGHRS, CDR2 YFSETQ. CDR3 nucleotides: TGTGCCAGCTCAACGGGACAACAAGAGACCCAGTACTTC. It translates to CASSTGQQETQYF.